In this sample, the clone carrying this TCR beta chain turned up a few times. Trimming removed 4 bases from V and 5 bases from J, with 19 bases in between. Looked up from germline, CDR1 is SGHRS and CDR2 is YFSETQ. The CDR3 is made up of 16 amino acids. The data derive from a study of blood T cells in healthy people across ages. The second PCR ran about 6 to 11 cycles with a sample-barcoded 5' primer and J-beta primers. Every sample returned 3 million or more CDR3-containing paired-end reads. TCRdb reprocessed the 5' RACE reads with MiXCR, giving one entry per CDR3 protein. This repertoire shows around 1,800,000 distinct CDR3 sequences, more than 35% found once; its top ten account for more than 20%.

J is TRBJ2-1 and V is TRBV5-1, with a weak D call TRBD2 (5 bases). The sample taken for sequencing was blood. This clonotype was obtained from a human donor in good health. The CDR3: CASSGWTQRSNNEQFF. The DNA for the CDR3 is TGCGCCAGCAGCGGGTGGACGCAGCGGTCCAACAATGAGCAGTTCTTC.